The sequence of this T cell receptor beta chain was determined in a study of brain T cells in children with intractable seizures. CDR3 size: 15 residues. CDR1 MNHEY and CDR2 SVGAGI come from the germline V gene. The junction had 7 bases not matched to a gene; V was cut back by 6 bases and J by 0 bases. This table comes from immunoSEQ multiplex PCR, and its TCRdb copy is limited to in-frame clones, with some not included. The sample lists 75,000 to 80,000 clones; under 95% were seen once. The source material was peripheral blood, sampled at surgery. The sequence was collected from a boy younger than two with tuberous sclerosis and intractable seizures. The chain recombines TRBV6-5 with TRBJ2-7; TRBD1 aligns across 8 bases. The CDR3 here is CASSKEGTGSYEQYF. The CDR3 DNA reads TGTGCCAGCAGCAAAGAGGGGACAGGCTCCTACGAGCAGTACTTC.